The T cell receptor beta chain described here comes from a study of cytomegalovirus exposure and HLA in healthy donors. The study ran its PCR with 60 Vbeta and 13 Jbeta primers. Repertoires were generated with immunoSEQ multiplex PCR, while TCRdb's copy carries only in-frame clones and drops some. Of some 190,000 clones listed, around 87% are singletons. In nominal health when sampled, donors likely had unrecorded immune exposures nonetheless. Germline CDR1 and CDR2: LGHNT and FRNRAP. J lost 3 bases, V lost 1 base, and 3 bases had no gene match. The length of the CDR3 is 14 residues. Sequenced material: PBMCs. This receptor was taken from a boy under 10 years old in good health and CMV-seronegative. The chain combines TRBV12-5 with TRBJ2-7, with 7 bases lining up with TRBD1. The CDR3 DNA follows: TGTGCTAGTGGTTTGGGTACAGGGGACTACGAGCAGTACTTC. This sequence encodes CASGLGTGDYEQYF.